The 31 T cell receptor beta chains listed next were all sequenced from one sample in a study of T cell responses to AZD1222 COVID-19 vaccine (dated by TCRdb to 2020 to 2022). To prepare the library, the immunoSEQ multiplex PCR assay was applied. Drawn from immuneACCESS, this table holds only the in-frame rearrangements with V and J called that TCRdb kept. Clones are partly lost; checked studies trace under half to an unresolved V gene and leave the rest unexplained. Present in this sample are 140,000 to 150,000 clones, approximately 90% of which were seen just once. Less than 3.5% of the sample comes from the top ten. The label giving this sample's time point can be read as: about 28 days (+/-7) after the second vaccine dose. Sequencing was performed on peripheral blood, taken 28 days after the second AZD1222 dose. These receptors were taken from an adult who received the AZD1222 COVID-19 vaccine.

The chain uses TRBV14 and TRBJ2-3, with 12 bases lining up with TRBD1. J was trimmed by 5 bases and V by 2 bases; bases with no gene match: 5. This CDR3 region has 16 residues. CDR1 is SGHDN, CDR2 FVKESK, per germline. CDR3 protein: CASSQRGTGGEDTQYF. The CDR3 bases are TGTGCCAGCAGCCAAAGAGGGACAGGGGGCGAAGATACGCAGTATTTT.

V gene TRBV28 combines with J gene TRBJ2-7, with 8 bases matching TRBD2. Trimming took 5 bases from V and 0 from J; bases not matched to a gene: 6. Germline V gene sequence: CDR1 MDHEN, CDR2 SYDVKM. CDR3 length equals 15 residues. The CDR3 loop is CASSTLAAGSYEQYF. CDR3 bases: TGTGCCAGCAGTACACTAGCGGCGGGCTCCTACGAGCAGTACTTC.

This clone was seen only a few times. The chain recombines TRBV7-2 with TRBJ1-1, with no clear D. V lost 1 base and J lost 4, with 13 bases in between. This CDR3 comprises 15 residues. Germline assignment: CDR1 SGHTA and CDR2 FQGNSA. The DNA of the CDR3 is TGTGCCAGCAGCTTAGATAGCAGCGCGGGCACTGAAGCTTTCTTT. Amino acids: CASSLDSSAGTEAFF. The full variable domain, rest sourced from reference TRBV7-2 and TRBJ1-1, is GAGVSQSPSNKVTEKGKDVELRCDPISGHTALYWYRQSLGQGLEFLIYFQGNSAPDKSGLPSDRFSAERTGGSVSTLTIQRTQQEDSAVYLCASSLDSSAGTEAFFGQGTRLTVV.

The chain is built from TRBV19 and TRBJ1-5; no definite D call. Germline loops: CDR1 LNHDA, CDR2 SQIVND (reference sequence). Trimming shortened V by 3 bases and J by 0 bases, and 9 bases separated the two germline ends. This CDR3 comprises 15 residues. CDR3 sequence reads: CASSIGGYSNQPQHF. In DNA form, the CDR3 reads TGTGCCAGTAGTATTGGAGGTTATAGCAATCAGCCCCAGCATTTT. Full variable domain (remainder filled in from reference TRBV19 and TRBJ1-5): DGGITQSPKYLFRKEGQNVTLSCEQNLNHDAMYWYRQDPGQGLRLIYYSQIVNDFQKGDIAEGYSVSREKKESFPLTVTSAQKNPTAFYLCASSIGGYSNQPQHFGDGTRLSIL.

The V gene is TRBV5-5, the J gene TRBJ2-1, with 7 bases identical to TRBD1. Germline trimming cut 5 bases from V and 0 bases from J; bases unmatched to any gene: 5. Germline values: CDR1 SGHKS, CDR2 YYEKEE (reference sequence). This CDR3 region has 15 residues. The CDR3 DNA is TGTGCCAGCAGTCCTACAGGGGACTCCTACAATGAGCAGTTCTTC. This sequence encodes CASSPTGDSYNEQFF.

The chain carries TRBV5-1 and TRBJ2-3; 10 nucleotides match TRBD2. Germline V gene data show CDR1 as SGHRS and CDR2 as YFSETQ. Germline trimming cut 3 bases from V and 2 bases from J; bases unmatched to any gene: 6. The CDR3 contains 16 residues. The CDR3 nucleotides are TGCGCCAGCAGCTCCGGGACTAGCGTGAACACAGATACGCAGTATTTT. Translation: CASSSGTSVNTDTQYF.

This clone occurred once. The CDR3 sequence is CASATGGGGGIQYF. CDR3 in DNA: TGTGCCAGCGCAACCGGCGGGGGCGGAGGCATTCAGTACTTC. The chain couples TRBV6-5 to TRBJ2-4; possible D gene TRBD2, 7 bases. Trimming took 8 bases from V and 9 from J, leaving 20 bases between them. In germline, CDR1 is MNHEY, CDR2 SVGAGI. The CDR3 spans 14 residues.

V gene TRBV28 combines with J gene TRBJ1-1; D is perhaps TRBD1 (5 bases). The length of the CDR3 is 14 residues. Trimming pared 3 bases from V and 4 bases from J, leaving 12 bases between. CDR1 and CDR2 from the germline V gene are MDHEN and SYDVKM. The CDR3: CASSLVAGPTEAFF. The CDR3 DNA sequence: TGTGCCAGCAGTTTGGTCGCAGGGCCCACTGAAGCTTTCTTT.

The chain employs TRBV15 and TRBJ2-3; 7 nucleotides line up with TRBD1. V was pared by 4 bases and J by 4 bases, with 8 bases of the junction left unmatched. CDR1 and CDR2 (germline): LNHNV, YYDKDF (reference sequence). The CDR3 loop spans 15 amino acids. In nucleotides, the CDR3 is TGTGCCACCAGCACAAGACAGGGAGCATCAGATACGCAGTATTTT. Residues: CATSTRQGASDTQYF.

This clone was detected only once. The chain uses TRBV2 and TRBJ2-1, with D tentatively TRBD2 (6 bases). Trimming stripped 10 bases from V and 5 bases from J, with 15 bases between. Per germline, CDR1 SNHLY and CDR2 FYNNEI. The CDR3 has 13 amino acids. CDR3 sequence reads: CANARRGNNEQFF. The CDR3 bases are TGTGCCAACGCCCGCCGGGGGAACAATGAGCAGTTCTTC.

This clone was seen just once. The chain joins TRBV20-1 to TRBJ1-6; D not certain. The germline V gene has CDR1 DFQATT and CDR2 SNEGSKA (reference sequence). The CDR3 is 15 amino acids. V lost 3 bases, J lost 6 bases, and 15 bases lay in between. In DNA, the CDR3 is TGCAGTGCTAGTGGCGGGTTGGCGGTTAATTCACCCCTCCACTTT. This gives the protein CSASGGLAVNSPLHF.

The CDR3 loop is CASSLPGLAGVKTGELFF. In DNA, the CDR3 is TGTGCCAGCAGCTTGCCGGGACTAGCGGGAGTAAAAACCGGGGAGCTGTTTTTT. This sequence joins TRBV5-4 and TRBJ2-2; TRBD2 matches 14 bases. Trimming removed 1 base from V and 5 bases from J; junction bases left unmatched: 7. This CDR3 spans 18 amino acids. Germline V lookup: CDR1 SGHNT, CDR2 YYREEE (reference sequence).

V usage is TRBV19 and J usage is TRBJ2-6; no reliable D call. CDR1 and CDR2 (germline): LNHDA, SQIVND (reference sequence). The V and J ends lost 0 bases and 0 bases respectively, with 12 bases between them. The length of the CDR3 is 18 residues. The CDR3 sequence is CASSIDPGPTSGANVLTF. The CDR3 DNA reads as TGTGCCAGTAGTATAGATCCCGGACCAACCTCTGGGGCCAACGTCCTGACTTTC.

This chain connects TRBV19 to TRBJ2-7; no definite D call. The V gene lost 1 base and the J gene lost 5 bases, with 12 bases spanning the gap. This CDR3 is 14 amino acids long. Germline assignment: CDR1 LNHDA and CDR2 SQIVND (reference sequence). Here the CDR3 reads CASSIVKGSHEQYF. The DNA for the CDR3 is TGTGCCAGTAGTATAGTAAAGGGTTCCCACGAGCAGTACTTC.

The chain combines TRBV4-3 with TRBJ2-6, with TRBD2 matching 11 bases. CDR3 length: 20 residues. J was trimmed by 0 bases and V by 0 bases; bases with no gene match: 7. CDR1 and CDR2 from the germline V gene are LGHNA and YSLEER. The CDR3 protein is CASSQDTTSGRGSGANVLTF. CDR3 bases: TGCGCCAGCAGCCAAGATACAACTAGCGGGAGAGGCTCTGGGGCCAACGTCCTGACTTTC.

The rearrangement joins TRBV27 to TRBJ1-5; 7 bases match TRBD1. Germline-derived CDR1 and CDR2 are MNHEY and SMNVEV (reference sequence). The CDR3 spans 15 residues. Trimming removed 3 bases from V and 3 bases from J; junction bases left unmatched: 5. CDR3 nucleotides: TGTGCCAGCAGTTTCAAGGGGGCCCACAATCAGCCCCAGCATTTT. Encoded protein: CASSFKGAHNQPQHF.

This clone has just one count. The chain links TRBV5-4 to TRBJ1-4, with 9 bases matching TRBD1. V lost 0 bases to trimming and J lost 5 bases; unmatched junction nucleotides: 5. The germline CDR1 and CDR2 sequences are SGHNT and YYREEE (reference sequence). The CDR3 spans 16 residues. The CDR3 DNA reads TGTGCCAGCAGCTTGGCCACCGGGACAGGGAATGAAAAACTGTTTTTT. Protein: CASSLATGTGNEKLFF. The variable domain in full, completed from reference TRBV5-4 and TRBJ1-4, reads ETGVTQSPTHLIKTRGQQVTLRCSSQSGHNTVSWYQQALGQGPQFIFQYYREEENGRGNFPPRFSGLQFPNYSSELNVNALELDDSALYLCASSLATGTGNEKLFFGSGTQLSVL.

The gene calls are TRBV4-2 and TRBJ1-5, with D uncertain. Germline-derived CDR1 and CDR2 are LGHNA and YNFKEQ. This CDR3 has 18 residues. V lost 1 base and J lost 6, with 22 bases in between. The CDR3: CASSQVLPVSSGLQPQHF. CDR3 nucleotide sequence: TGTGCCAGCAGCCAAGTTCTCCCCGTTTCGTCCGGGCTTCAGCCCCAGCATTTT.

This chain connects TRBV30 to TRBJ2-7, with TRBD2 identical over 8 bases. V trimming: 2 bases; J trimming: 2 bases; junction bases outside the gene matches: 11. In germline, CDR1 is GTSNPN, CDR2 SVGIG (reference sequence). The CDR3 consists of 16 residues. The CDR3 protein is CAWSLYGAGGAYEQYF. CDR3 DNA: TGTGCCTGGAGTCTTTACGGGGCGGGAGGCGCCTACGAGCAGTACTTC.

V is TRBV5-5 and J is TRBJ2-7; tentative D call: TRBD1 (5 bases). The germline CDR1 and CDR2 sequences are SGHKS and YYEKEE (reference sequence). V gave up 2 bases and J gave up 0 bases, with 15 bases separating them. The CDR3 extends over 16 amino acids. CDR3 in DNA: TGTGCCAGCAGCTTCACCATCACAGGCTTCTCCTACGAGCAGTACTTC. Amino acids: CASSFTITGFSYEQYF.

This CDR3 reads CASSPQADNEQFF. Here the CDR3 DNA reads TGTGCCAGCTCACCCCAGGCGGATAATGAGCAGTTCTTC. The genes are TRBV18 and TRBJ2-1, with D unresolved. Germline CDR1 and CDR2: KGHSH and LQKENI. This CDR3 comprises 13 residues. The V end lost 3 bases, the J end lost 7 bases, and 10 bases lay between the germline ends.

The genes are TRBV6-5 and TRBJ2-3; TRBD2 aligns across 10 bases. Germline values: CDR1 MNHEY, CDR2 SVGAGI. CDR3 length: 14 amino acids. V dropped 8 bases and J dropped 4; count of bases not matched to a gene: 6. CDR3 in DNA: TGTGCCAGCCGTCTAGCGGGAGTGGCAGATACGCAGTATTTT. Amino acids: CASRLAGVADTQYF.

The CDR3 reads CASSPGTGGRQETQYF. DNA of the CDR3: TGTGCCAGCAGCCCCGGGACAGGGGGACGCCAGGAGACCCAGTACTTC. The chain joins TRBV11-3 to TRBJ2-5; TRBD1 matches 11 bases. Germline V CDR1 and CDR2: SGHNT, YENEEA. The CDR3 contains 16 residues. V dropped 5 bases and J dropped 5; count of bases not matched to a gene: 10.

V is TRBV27 and J is TRBJ2-7; perhaps TRBD2 as D (7 bases). The CDR3 contains 15 residues. V was pared by 0 bases and J by 3 bases, with 12 bases between. Germline CDR1 MNHEY, CDR2 SMNVEV (reference sequence). The CDR3: CASSLSWRGGYEQYF. The CDR3 bases are TGTGCCAGCAGTTTATCGTGGAGGGGGGGCTACGAGCAGTACTTC.

The CDR3 DNA is TGCAGCGTTGCTCGGCTAGCGGGAGAGCAGTACTTC. It yields the protein CSVARLAGEQYF. This chain joins TRBV29-1 and TRBJ2-7; 9 nucleotides align to TRBD2. In germline, CDR1 is SQVTM, CDR2 ANQGSEA. With V trimmed by 4 bases and J by 7 bases, 5 bases remained unmatched. This CDR3 has 12 amino acids.

The V and J genes are TRBV3-1 (or the pseudogene TRBV3-2) and TRBJ2-1, with 12 bases lining up with TRBD2. Germline loops: CDR1 LGHDT, CDR2 YNNKEL (reference sequence). This CDR3 contains 18 residues. The V segment lost 8 bases and the J segment 0 bases; nucleotides outside the gene matches: 11. This chain's CDR3 is CASGRLAGEGPSYNEQFF. In DNA form, the CDR3 reads TGTGCCAGCGGGCGACTAGCGGGAGAGGGGCCCTCCTACAATGAGCAGTTCTTC.

The V call is TRBV27, the J call TRBJ2-1, with D possibly TRBD1 on 5 matching bases. The length of the CDR3 is 17 residues. The germline gives CDR1 MNHEY, CDR2 SMNVEV (reference sequence). V gave up 7 bases and J gave up 2 bases, with 21 bases separating them. In DNA, the CDR3 is TGTGCCAGCATCACTCCAACAGGAGTTGTTCCCTACAATGAGCAGTTCTTC. It encodes CASITPTGVVPYNEQFF.

V and J are TRBV7-9 and TRBJ1-6; D is undetermined. Germline V lookup: CDR1 SEHNR, CDR2 FQNEAQ (reference sequence). Trimming stripped 5 bases from V and 8 bases from J, with 16 bases between. CDR3 length equals 15 residues. CDR3 coding DNA: TGTGCCAGCAGCCACCGGGCCGGCACCGATTCACCCCTCCACTTT. Translated: CASSHRAGTDSPLHF.

CDR3 sequence: CASRTQGSQPQHF. For the CDR3, the DNA is TGTGCCAGCAGAACACAGGGTAGTCAGCCCCAGCATTTT. V is TRBV28 and J is TRBJ1-5; possible D gene TRBD1, 6 bases. Trimming removed 6 bases from V and 6 bases from J, with 12 bases in between. Germline CDR1 reads MDHEN; CDR2 reads SYDVKM. CDR3 size: 13 residues.

The chain couples TRBV2 to TRBJ2-2; weak D call: TRBD1 (5 bases). The CDR3 is made up of 14 amino acids. V was trimmed by 4 bases and J by 0 bases, leaving 6 bases between them. Germline V CDR1 and CDR2: SNHLY, FYNNEI. CDR3 region: CASSARANTGELFF. CDR3 coding DNA: TGTGCCAGCAGTGCCAGGGCGAACACCGGGGAGCTGTTTTTT.

The V gene is TRBV7-2, the J gene TRBJ1-5; TRBD1 might be the D (5 bases). Trimming removed 1 base at V and 4 bases at J, with 11 bases between. Per the germline V gene, CDR1 is SGHTA and CDR2 is FQGNSA. The CDR3 consists of 15 residues. The CDR3 loop reads CASSLGTNGNQPQHF. CDR3 nucleotide sequence: TGTGCCAGCAGCTTAGGGACAAACGGGAATCAGCCCCAGCATTTT.